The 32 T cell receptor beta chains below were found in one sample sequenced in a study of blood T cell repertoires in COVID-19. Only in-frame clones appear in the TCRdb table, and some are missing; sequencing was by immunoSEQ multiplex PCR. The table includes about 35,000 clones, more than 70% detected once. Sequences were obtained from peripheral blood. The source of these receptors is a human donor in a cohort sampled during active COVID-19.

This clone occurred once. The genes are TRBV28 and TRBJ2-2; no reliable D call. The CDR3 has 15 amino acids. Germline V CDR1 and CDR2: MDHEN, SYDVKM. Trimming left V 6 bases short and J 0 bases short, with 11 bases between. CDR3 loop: CASRPTLANTGELFF. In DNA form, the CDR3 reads TGTGCCAGCAGACCTACCTTGGCGAACACCGGGGAGCTGTTTTTT.

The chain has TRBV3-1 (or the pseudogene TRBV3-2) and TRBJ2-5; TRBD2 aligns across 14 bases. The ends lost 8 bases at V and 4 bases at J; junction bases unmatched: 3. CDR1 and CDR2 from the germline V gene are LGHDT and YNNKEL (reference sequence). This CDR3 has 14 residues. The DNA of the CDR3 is TGTGCCAGCCTTGGGACTAGCGGGGGAGAGACCCAGTACTTC. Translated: CASLGTSGGETQYF.

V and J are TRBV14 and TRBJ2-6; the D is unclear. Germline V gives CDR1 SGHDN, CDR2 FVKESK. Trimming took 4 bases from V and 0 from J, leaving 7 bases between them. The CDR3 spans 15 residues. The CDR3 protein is CASSPLFSGANVLTF. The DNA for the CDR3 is TGTGCCAGCAGCCCACTGTTCTCTGGGGCCAACGTCCTGACTTTC.

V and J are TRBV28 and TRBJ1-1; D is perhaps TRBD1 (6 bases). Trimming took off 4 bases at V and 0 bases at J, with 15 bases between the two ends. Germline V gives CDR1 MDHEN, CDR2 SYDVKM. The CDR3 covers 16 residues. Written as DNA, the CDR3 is TGTGCCAGCAGTTCAGGGGACGTCGGCGTGAACACTGAAGCTTTCTTT. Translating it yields CASSSGDVGVNTEAFF.

CDR3 in amino acids: CASSPPGGRRANEQYF. DNA of the CDR3: TGTGCCAGCTCACCTCCGGGAGGTCGACGAGCCAACGAGCAGTACTTC. The rearrangement links TRBV18 to TRBJ2-7, with 7 bases matching TRBD2. CDR1 and CDR2 from the germline V gene are KGHSH and LQKENI. Trimming removed 3 bases from V and 5 bases from J; junction bases left unmatched: 13. The CDR3 has 16 amino acids.

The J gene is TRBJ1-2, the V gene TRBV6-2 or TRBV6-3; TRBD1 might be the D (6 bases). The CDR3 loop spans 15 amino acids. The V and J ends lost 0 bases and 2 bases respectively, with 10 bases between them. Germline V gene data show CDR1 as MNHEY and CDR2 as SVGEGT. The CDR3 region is CASSYSQGQNYGYTF. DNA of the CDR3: TGTGCCAGCAGTTACTCGCAGGGGCAGAACTATGGCTACACCTTC.

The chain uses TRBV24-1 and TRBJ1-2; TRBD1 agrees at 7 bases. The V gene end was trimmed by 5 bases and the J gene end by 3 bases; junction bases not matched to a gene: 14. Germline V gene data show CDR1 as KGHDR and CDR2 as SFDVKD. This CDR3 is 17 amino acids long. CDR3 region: CATSGSGTVTSDYGYTF. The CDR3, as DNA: TGTGCCACCAGTGGGTCCGGGACAGTGACCTCAGACTATGGCTACACCTTC.

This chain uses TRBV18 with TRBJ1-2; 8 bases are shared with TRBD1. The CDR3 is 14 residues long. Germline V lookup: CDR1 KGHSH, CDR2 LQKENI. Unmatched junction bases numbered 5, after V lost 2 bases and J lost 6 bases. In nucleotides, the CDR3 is TGTGCCAGCTCACCATCCAACAGGGGGAATGGCTACACCTTC. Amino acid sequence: CASSPSNRGNGYTF. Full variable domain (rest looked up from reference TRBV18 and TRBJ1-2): NAGVMQNPRHLVRRRGQEARLRCSPMKGHSHVYWYRQLPEEGLKFMVYLQKENIIDESGMPKERFSAEFPKEGPSILRIQQVVRGDSAAYFCASSPSNRGNGYTFGSGTRLTVV.

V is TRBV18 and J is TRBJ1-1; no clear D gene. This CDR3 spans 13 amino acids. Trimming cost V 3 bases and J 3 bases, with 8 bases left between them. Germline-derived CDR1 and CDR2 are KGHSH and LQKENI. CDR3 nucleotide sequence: TGTGCCAGCTCACCCGAGGAACACACTGAAGCTTTCTTT. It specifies CASSPEEHTEAFF.

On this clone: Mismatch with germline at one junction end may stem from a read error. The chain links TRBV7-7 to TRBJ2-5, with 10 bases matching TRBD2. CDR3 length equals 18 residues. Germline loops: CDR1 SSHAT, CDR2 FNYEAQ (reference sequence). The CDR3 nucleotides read TGTGCTAGCAGCTTAGAAGTCTCTAGCGGGGGCTCTTTGGAGACCCAGTACTTC. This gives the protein CASSLEVSSGGSLETQYF.

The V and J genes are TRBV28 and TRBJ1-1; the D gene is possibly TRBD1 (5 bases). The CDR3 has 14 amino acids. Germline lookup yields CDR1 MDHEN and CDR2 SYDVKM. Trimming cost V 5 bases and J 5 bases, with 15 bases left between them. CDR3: CASSHQGSGTEAFF. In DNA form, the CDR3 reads TGTGCCAGCAGTCATCAGGGAAGCGGGACTGAAGCTTTCTTT.

CDR3 region: CATSRETAQPQHF. CDR3 nucleotides: TGTGCCACCAGCAGGGAGACGGCCCAGCCCCAGCATTTT. J is TRBJ1-5 and V is TRBV15; no clear D. CDR1 and CDR2 (germline): LNHNV, YYDKDF (reference sequence). This CDR3 has 13 residues. V lost 3 bases to trimming and J lost 7 bases, with 10 bases between them.

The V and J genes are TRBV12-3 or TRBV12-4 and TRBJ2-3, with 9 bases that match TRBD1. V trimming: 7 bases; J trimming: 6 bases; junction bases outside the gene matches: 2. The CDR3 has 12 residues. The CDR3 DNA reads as TGTGCCAGCACCACAGGGGGCGATACGCAGTATTTT. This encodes CASTTGGDTQYF.

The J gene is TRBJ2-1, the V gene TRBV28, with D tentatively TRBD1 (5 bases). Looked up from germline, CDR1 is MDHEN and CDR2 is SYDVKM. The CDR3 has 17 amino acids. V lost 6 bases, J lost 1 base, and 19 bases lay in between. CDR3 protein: CASSPGEGAGSYNEQFF. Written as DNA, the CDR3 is TGTGCCAGCAGCCCTGGGGAAGGGGCAGGGTCCTACAATGAGCAGTTCTTC.

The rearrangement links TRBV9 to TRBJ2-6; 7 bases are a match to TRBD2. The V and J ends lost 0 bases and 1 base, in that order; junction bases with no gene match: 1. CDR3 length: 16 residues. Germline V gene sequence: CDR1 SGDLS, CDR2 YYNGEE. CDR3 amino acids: CASSVERGSGANVLTF. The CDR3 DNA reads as TGTGCCAGCAGCGTAGAGCGGGGTTCTGGGGCCAACGTCCTGACTTTC.

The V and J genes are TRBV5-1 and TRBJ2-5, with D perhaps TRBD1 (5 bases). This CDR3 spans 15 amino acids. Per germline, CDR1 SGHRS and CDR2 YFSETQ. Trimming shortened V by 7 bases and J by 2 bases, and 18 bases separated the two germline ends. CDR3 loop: CASLAGQVGQETQYF. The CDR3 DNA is TGCGCCAGCTTGGCAGGGCAAGTGGGACAAGAGACCCAGTACTTC.

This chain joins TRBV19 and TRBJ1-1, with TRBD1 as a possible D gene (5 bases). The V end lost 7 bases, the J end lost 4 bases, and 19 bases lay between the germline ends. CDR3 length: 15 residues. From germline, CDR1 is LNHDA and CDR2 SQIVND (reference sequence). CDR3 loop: CASKRTGEKGTEAFF. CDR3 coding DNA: TGTGCCAGTAAGAGGACGGGGGAGAAGGGCACTGAAGCTTTCTTT.

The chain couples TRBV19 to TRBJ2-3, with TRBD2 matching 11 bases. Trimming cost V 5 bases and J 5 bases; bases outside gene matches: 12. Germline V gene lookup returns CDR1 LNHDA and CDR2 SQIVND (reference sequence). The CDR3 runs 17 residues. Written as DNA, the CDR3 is TGTGCCAGTAGTCCCTGGGGAGTAGCGGGGGGGCAAGATACGCAGTATTTT. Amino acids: CASSPWGVAGGQDTQYF.

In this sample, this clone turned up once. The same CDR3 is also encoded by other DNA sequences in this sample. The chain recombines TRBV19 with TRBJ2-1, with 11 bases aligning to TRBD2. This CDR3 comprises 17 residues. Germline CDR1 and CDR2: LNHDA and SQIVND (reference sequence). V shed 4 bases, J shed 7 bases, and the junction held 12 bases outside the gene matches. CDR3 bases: TGTGCCAGTAGTAGAATTATAGCGGGGGGGCGGGGAAATGAGCAGTTCTTC. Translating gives CASSRIIAGGRGNEQFF.

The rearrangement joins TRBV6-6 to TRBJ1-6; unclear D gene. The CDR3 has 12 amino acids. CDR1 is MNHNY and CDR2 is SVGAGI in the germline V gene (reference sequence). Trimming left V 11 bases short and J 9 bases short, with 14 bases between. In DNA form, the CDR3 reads TGTGCCTCCTGTGGGCCCCCTTCACCCCTCCACTTT. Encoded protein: CASCGPPSPLHF.

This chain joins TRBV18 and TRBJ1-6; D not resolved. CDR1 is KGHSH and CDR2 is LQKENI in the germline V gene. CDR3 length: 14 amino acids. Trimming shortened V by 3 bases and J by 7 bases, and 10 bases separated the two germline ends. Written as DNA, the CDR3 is TGTGCCAGCTCACCCGGCGGGGAGAATTCACCCCTCCACTTT. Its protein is CASSPGGENSPLHF.

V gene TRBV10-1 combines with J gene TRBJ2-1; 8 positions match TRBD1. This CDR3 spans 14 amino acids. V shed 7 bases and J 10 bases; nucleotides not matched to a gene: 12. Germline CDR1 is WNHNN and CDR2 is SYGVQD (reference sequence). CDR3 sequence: CASTGTGDLGEQFF. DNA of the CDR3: TGCGCCAGCACCGGGACAGGCGACCTGGGAGAGCAGTTCTTC.

Here the CDR3 reads CASRAGTLSNQPQHF. The CDR3 bases are TGTGCCAGCAGGGCCGGGACACTTAGCAATCAGCCCCAGCATTTT. This chain joins TRBV2 and TRBJ1-5; tentatively, D is TRBD1 (6 bases). The CDR3 contains 15 residues. Germline lookup yields CDR1 SNHLY and CDR2 FYNNEI. V dropped 6 bases and J dropped 0 bases, with 12 bases sitting between them.

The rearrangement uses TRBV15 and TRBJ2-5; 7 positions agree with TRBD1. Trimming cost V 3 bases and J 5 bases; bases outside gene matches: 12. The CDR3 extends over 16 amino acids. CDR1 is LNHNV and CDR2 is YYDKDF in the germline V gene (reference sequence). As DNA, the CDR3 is TGTGCCACCAGCAGGGACAGGAATAAAATTACGGAGACCCAGTACTTC. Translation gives CATSRDRNKITETQYF.

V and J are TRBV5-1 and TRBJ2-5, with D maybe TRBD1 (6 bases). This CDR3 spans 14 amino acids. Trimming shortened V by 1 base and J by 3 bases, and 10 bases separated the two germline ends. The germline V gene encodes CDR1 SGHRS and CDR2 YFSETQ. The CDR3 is CASSLNTGKETQYF. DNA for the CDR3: TGCGCCAGCAGCTTGAATACAGGGAAAGAGACCCAGTACTTC.

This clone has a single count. DNA for the CDR3: TGTGCCAGTAGGCCCCTTCTCCCGATACGAGACACTGAAGCTTTCTTT. Translating gives CASRPLLPIRDTEAFF. V is TRBV19 and J is TRBJ1-1; D is undetermined. Germline V gene sequence: CDR1 LNHDA, CDR2 SQIVND (reference sequence). V gave up 6 bases and J gave up 3 bases, with 20 bases separating them. The CDR3 has 16 residues.

For the CDR3, the DNA is TGTGCCAGCAGCTTAATGGCCAGCTCCTATAATTCACCCCTCCACTTT. This encodes CASSLMASSYNSPLHF. The chain combines TRBV7-2 with TRBJ1-6; D remains ambiguous. The CDR3 length is 16 residues. Between the trimmed V and J ends, which lost 2 bases and 0 bases, there was a span of 8 bases. CDR1 SGHTA and CDR2 FQGNSA come from the germline V gene. The whole variable domain, remainder taken from reference TRBV7-2 and TRBJ1-6, is GAGVSQSPSNKVTEKGKDVELRCDPISGHTALYWYRQSLGQGLEFLIYFQGNSAPDKSGLPSDRFSAERTGGSVSTLTIQRTQQEDSAVYLCASSLMASSYNSPLHFGNGTRLTVT.

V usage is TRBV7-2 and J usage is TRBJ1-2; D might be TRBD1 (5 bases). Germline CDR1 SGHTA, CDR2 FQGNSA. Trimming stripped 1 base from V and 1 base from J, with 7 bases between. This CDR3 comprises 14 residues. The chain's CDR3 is CASSLGGDNYGYTF. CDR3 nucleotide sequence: TGTGCCAGCAGCTTAGGGGGGGATAACTATGGCTACACCTTC.

CDR3 sequence: CASSLARTVGAAEAFF. The CDR3 DNA follows: TGTGCCAGCAGCTTAGCGCGGACCGTAGGGGCGGCTGAAGCTTTCTTT. V gene TRBV7-2 combines with J gene TRBJ1-1, with a possible D match to TRBD1 (5 bases). Per the germline V gene, CDR1 is SGHTA and CDR2 is FQGNSA. This CDR3 comprises 16 residues. V dropped 0 bases and J dropped 6 bases, with 17 bases sitting between them.

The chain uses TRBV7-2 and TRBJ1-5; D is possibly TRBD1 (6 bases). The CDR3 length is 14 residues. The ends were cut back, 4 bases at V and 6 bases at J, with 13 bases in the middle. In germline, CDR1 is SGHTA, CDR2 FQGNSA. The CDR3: CASSWRGRGQPQHF. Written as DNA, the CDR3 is TGTGCCAGCAGCTGGAGGGGGAGGGGTCAGCCCCAGCATTTT.

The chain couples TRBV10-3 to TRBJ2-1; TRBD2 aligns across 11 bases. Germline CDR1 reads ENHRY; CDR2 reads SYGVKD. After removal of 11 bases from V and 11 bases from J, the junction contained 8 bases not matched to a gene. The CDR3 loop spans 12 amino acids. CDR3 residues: CALASGGTQQFF. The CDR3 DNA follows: TGTGCCCTAGCTAGCGGGGGGACCCAGCAGTTCTTC.

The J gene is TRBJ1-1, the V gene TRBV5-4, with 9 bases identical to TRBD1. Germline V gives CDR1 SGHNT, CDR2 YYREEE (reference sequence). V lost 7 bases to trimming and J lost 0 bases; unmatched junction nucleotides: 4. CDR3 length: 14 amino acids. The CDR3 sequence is CASGQGRLNTEAFF. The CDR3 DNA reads TGTGCCAGCGGACAGGGGAGATTGAACACTGAAGCTTTCTTT. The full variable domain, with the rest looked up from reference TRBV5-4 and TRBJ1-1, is ETGVTQSPTHLIKTRGQQVTLRCSSQSGHNTVSWYQQALGQGPQFIFQYYREEENGRGNFPPRFSGLQFPNYSSELNVNALELDDSALYLCASGQGRLNTEAFFGQGTRLTVV.